The clone carrying this T cell receptor (beta chain) was observed once. Overnight CMV lysate stimulation of fresh PBMCs defined donor CMV status by CD4+ IFNgamma. This sample is drawn from a study of naive and memory T cell subsets. The beta constant-region primer was an equimolar mix of two oligonucleotides covering TRBC1 and TRBC2. TCRdb reprocessed the UMI-ligation and nested PCR reads via MiXCR and lists one record per CDR3 protein. The table lists under 100,000 distinct CDR3 sequences, 7% of them singletons. The CDR3 runs 13 residues. Germline V CDR1 and CDR2: MNHEY, SVGEGT. Trimming took 10 bases from V and 2 from J, leaving 12 bases between them.

This chain links TRBV6-2 or TRBV6-3 with TRBJ2-1, with D perhaps matching TRBD2 (5 bases). The sample was central memory CD4+ T cells from blood. This receptor was identified in a human donor in good health. CDR3 loop: CATEDSPYNEQFF. In DNA, the CDR3 is TGTGCCACCGAGGACTCACCCTACAATGAGCAGTTCTTC.